What follows are 2 T cell receptor beta chains derived from one specimen sequenced in a study of neoadjuvant nivolumab and ipilimumab in lung cancer. Sequenced by immunoSEQ multiplex PCR; TCRdb stores in-frame clones only, minus some. The sample holds about 25,000 clones, 80% to 85% seen once. The material was tumor tissue, obtained after neoadjuvant nivolumab, alone or with ipilimumab, at or shortly before surgery. These receptor sequences come from an adult with non-small cell lung cancer.

The rearrangement links TRBV2 to TRBJ2-1; D is possibly TRBD1 (6 bases). The CDR3 runs to 14 residues. From germline, CDR1 is SNHLY and CDR2 FYNNEI. V gave up 5 bases and J gave up 8 bases, with 16 bases separating them. CDR3: CASSYRDKRDEQFF. For the CDR3, the DNA is TGTGCCAGCAGTTACCGGGACAAGCGCGATGAGCAGTTCTTC. Complete variable domain (other parts from reference TRBV2 and TRBJ2-1): EPEVTQTPSHQVTQMGQEVILRCVPISNHLYFYWYRQILGQKVEFLVSFYNNEISEKSEIFDDQFSVERPDGSNFTLKIRSTKLEDSAMYFCASSYRDKRDEQFFGPGTRLTVL.

This chain uses TRBV13 with TRBJ1-1, with unresolved D. The CDR3 totals 12 residues. CDR1 and CDR2 from the germline V gene are PRHDT and FYEKMQ (reference sequence). V lost 5 bases and J lost 6, with 10 bases in between. The CDR3 sequence: CASSQAPAEAFF. The CDR3 nucleotides are TGTGCCAGCAGCCAGGCCCCCGCTGAAGCTTTCTTT.